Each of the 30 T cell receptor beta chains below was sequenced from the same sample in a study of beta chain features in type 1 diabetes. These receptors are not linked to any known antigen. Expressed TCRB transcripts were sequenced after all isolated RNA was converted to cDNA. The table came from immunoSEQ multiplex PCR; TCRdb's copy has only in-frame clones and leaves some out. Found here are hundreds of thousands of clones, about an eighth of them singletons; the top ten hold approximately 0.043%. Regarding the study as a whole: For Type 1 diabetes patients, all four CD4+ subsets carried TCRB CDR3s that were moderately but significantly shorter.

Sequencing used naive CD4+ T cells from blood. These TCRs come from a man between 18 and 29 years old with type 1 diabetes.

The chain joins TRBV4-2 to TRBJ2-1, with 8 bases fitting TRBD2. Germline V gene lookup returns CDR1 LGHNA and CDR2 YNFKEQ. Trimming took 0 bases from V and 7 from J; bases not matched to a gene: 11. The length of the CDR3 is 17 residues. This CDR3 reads CASSQEKRIAGQNEQFF. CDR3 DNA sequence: TGTGCCAGCAGCCAAGAGAAGAGAATAGCGGGACAAAATGAGCAGTTCTTC.

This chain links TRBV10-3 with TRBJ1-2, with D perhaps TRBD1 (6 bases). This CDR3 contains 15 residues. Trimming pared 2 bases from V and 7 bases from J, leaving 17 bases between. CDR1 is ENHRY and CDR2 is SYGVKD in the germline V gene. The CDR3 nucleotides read TGTGCCATCAGTGAGGCAAGACAGGTTCAGGCTGGCTACACCTTC. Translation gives CAISEARQVQAGYTF.

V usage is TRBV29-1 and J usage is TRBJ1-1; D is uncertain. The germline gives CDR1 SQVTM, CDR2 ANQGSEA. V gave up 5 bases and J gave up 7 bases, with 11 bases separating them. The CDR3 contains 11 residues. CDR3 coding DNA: TGCAGCGTTTTCACTGGGGATGAAGCTTTCTTT. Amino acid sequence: CSVFTGDEAFF.

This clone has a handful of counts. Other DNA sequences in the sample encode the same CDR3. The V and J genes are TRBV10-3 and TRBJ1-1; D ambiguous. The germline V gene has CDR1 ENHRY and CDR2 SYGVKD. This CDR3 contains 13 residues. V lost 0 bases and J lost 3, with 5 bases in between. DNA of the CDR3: TGTGCCATCAGTGAGTCCGGTGACACTGAAGCTTTCTTT. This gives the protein CAISESGDTEAFF.

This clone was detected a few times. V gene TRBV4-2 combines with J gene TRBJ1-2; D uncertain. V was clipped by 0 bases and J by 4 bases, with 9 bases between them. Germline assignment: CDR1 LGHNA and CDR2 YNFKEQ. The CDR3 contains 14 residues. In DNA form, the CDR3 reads TGTGCCAGCAGCCAAGATCGAGGACTCTATGGCTACACCTTC. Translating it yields CASSQDRGLYGYTF.

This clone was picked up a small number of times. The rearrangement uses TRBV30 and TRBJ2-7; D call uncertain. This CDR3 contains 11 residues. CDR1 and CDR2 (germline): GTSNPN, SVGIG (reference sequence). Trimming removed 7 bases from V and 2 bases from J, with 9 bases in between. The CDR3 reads CASSAPYEQYF. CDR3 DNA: TGTGCCTCCTCTGCCCCCTACGAGCAGTACTTC. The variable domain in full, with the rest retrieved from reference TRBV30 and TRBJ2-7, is SQTIHQWPATLVQPVGSPLSLECTVEGTSNPNLYWYRQAAGRGLQLLFYSVGIGQISSEVPQNLSASRPQDRQFILSSKKLLLSDSGFYLCASSAPYEQYFGPGTRLTVT.

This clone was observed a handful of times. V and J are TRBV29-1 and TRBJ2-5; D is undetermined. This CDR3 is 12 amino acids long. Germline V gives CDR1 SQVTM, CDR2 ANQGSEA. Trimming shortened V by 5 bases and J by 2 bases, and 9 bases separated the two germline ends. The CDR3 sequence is CSVRHFQETQYF. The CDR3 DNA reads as TGCAGCGTTCGACACTTTCAAGAGACCCAGTACTTC.

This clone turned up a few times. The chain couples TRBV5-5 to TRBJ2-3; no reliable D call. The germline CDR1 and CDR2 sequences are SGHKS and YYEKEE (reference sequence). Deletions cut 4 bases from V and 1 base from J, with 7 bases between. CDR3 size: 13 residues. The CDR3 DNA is TGTGCCAGCAGCCTCCAGGGCACAGATACGCAGTATTTT. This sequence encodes CASSLQGTDTQYF.

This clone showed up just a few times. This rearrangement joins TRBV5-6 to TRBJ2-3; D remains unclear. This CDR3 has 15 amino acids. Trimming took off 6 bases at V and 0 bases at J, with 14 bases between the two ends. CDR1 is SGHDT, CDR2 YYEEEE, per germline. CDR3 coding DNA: TGTGCCAGCAAGAATCAACCTGCTAGCACAGATACGCAGTATTTT. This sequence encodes CASKNQPASTDTQYF. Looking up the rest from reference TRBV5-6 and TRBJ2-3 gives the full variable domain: DAGVTQSPTHLIKTRGQQVTLRCSPKSGHDTVSWYQQALGQGPQFIFQYYEEEERQRGNFPDRFSGHQFPNYSSELNVNALLLGDSALYLCASKNQPASTDTQYFGPGTRLTVL.

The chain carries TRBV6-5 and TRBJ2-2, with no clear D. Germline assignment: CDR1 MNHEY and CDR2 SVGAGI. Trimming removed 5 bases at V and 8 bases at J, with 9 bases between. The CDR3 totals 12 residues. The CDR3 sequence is CASSTAGGELFF. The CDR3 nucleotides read TGTGCCAGCAGTACCGCTGGTGGGGAGCTGTTTTTT.

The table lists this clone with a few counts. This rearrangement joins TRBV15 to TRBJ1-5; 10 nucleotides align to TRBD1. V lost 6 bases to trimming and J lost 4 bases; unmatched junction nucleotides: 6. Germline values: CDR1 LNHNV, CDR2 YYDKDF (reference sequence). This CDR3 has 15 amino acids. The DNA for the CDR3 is TGTGCCACCAGGAGGGACAGGGGAGTAAATCAGCCCCAGCATTTT. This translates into CATRRDRGVNQPQHF.

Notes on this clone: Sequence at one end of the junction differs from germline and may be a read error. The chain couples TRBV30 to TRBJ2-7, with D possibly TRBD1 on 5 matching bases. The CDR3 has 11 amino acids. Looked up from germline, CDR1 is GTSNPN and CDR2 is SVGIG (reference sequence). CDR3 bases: TGTGCCTGGAGTGTAGGCAGGGTGCCTCACTTC. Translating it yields CAWSVGRVPHF.

CDR3 residues: CASSRPGTSGGLNEQFF. DNA for the CDR3: TGTGCCAGCAGCCGTCCCGGGACTAGCGGGGGCCTCAATGAGCAGTTCTTC. The chain couples TRBV7-9 to TRBJ2-1, with 14 nucleotides matching TRBD2. Germline CDR1 and CDR2: SEHNR and FQNEAQ (reference sequence). The CDR3 is 17 amino acids. The trim removed 5 bases at V and 6 bases at J, leaving 9 bases unmatched.

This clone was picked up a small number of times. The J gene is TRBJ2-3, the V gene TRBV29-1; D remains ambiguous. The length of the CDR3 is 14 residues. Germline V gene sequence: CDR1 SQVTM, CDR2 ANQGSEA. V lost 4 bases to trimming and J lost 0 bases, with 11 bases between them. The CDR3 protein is CSVAGRASTDTQYF. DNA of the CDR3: TGCAGCGTTGCCGGACGGGCTAGCACAGATACGCAGTATTTT.

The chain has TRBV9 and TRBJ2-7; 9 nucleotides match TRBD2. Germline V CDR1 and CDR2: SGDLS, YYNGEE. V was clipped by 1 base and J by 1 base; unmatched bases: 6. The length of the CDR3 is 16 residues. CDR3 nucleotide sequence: TGTGCCAGCAGCGTATCTCCTAGCGGGGTTTCCTACGAGCAGTACTTC. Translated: CASSVSPSGVSYEQYF. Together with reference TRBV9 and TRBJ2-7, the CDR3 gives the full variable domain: DSGVTQTPKHLITATGQRVTLRCSPRSGDLSVYWYQQSLDQGLQFLIQYYNGEERAKGNILERFSAQQFPDLHSELNLSSLELGDSALYFCASSVSPSGVSYEQYFGPGTRLTVT.

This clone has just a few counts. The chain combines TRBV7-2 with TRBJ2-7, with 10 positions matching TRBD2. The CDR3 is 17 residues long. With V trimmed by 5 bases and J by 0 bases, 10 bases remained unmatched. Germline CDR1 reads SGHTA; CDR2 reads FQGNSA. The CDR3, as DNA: TGTGCCAGCAGCCCACAGGCCACTAGCGGGGACTCCTACGAGCAGTACTTC. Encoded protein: CASSPQATSGDSYEQYF.

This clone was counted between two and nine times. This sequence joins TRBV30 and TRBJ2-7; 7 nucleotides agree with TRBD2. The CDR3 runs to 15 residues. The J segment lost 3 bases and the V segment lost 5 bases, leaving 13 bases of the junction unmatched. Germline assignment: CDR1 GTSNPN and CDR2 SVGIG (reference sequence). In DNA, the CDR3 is TGTGCCTGGCTTACTAGGCGGGAGTACAACTACGAGCAGTACTTC. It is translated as CAWLTRREYNYEQYF.

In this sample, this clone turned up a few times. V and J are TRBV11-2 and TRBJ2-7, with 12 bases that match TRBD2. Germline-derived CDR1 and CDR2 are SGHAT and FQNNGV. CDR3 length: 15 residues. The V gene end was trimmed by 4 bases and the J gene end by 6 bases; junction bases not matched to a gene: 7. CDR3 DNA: TGTGCCAGCAGCTCTCGACTAGCGGGAGCCGGCGAGCAGTACTTC. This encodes CASSSRLAGAGEQYF.

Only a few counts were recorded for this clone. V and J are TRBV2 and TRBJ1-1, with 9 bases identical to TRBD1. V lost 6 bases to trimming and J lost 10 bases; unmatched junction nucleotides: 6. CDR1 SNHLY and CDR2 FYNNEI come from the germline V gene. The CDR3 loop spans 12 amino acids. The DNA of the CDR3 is TGTGCCAGCAGCACAGGGGGCCCACGAGCTTTCTTT. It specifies CASSTGGPRAFF.

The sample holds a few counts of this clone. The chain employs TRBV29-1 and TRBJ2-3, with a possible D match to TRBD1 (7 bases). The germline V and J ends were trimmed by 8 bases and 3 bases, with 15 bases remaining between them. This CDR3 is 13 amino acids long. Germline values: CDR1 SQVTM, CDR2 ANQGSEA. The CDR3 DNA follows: TGCAGCCTGGACCAGGGGGGAACAGATACGCAGTATTTT. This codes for CSLDQGGTDTQYF.

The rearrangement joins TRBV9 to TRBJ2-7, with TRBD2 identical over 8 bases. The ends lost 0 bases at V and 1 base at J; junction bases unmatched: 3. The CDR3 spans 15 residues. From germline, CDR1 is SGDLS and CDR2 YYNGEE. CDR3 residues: CASSVGSGASYEQYF. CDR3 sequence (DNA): TGTGCCAGCAGCGTAGGTAGCGGGGCTTCCTACGAGCAGTACTTC.

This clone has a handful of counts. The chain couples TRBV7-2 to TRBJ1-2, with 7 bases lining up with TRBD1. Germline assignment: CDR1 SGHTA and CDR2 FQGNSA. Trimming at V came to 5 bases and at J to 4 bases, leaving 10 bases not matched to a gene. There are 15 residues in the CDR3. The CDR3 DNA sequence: TGTGCCAGCAGCCGCCAGGGGGTGGATGGCTATGGCTACACCTTC. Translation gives CASSRQGVDGYGYTF.

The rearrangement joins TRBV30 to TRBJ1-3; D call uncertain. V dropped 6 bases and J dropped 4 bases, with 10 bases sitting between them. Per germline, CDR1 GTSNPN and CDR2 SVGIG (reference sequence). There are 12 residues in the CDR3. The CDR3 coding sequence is TGTGCCTGCAGGCCTGGGGGAAACACCATATATTTT. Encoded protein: CACRPGGNTIYF.

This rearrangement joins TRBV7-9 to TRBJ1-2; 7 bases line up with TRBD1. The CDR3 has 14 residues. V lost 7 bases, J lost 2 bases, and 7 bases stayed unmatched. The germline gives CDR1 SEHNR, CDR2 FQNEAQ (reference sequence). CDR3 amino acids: CASNRDRLNYGYTF. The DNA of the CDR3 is TGTGCCAGCAACAGGGACAGACTGAACTATGGCTACACCTTC. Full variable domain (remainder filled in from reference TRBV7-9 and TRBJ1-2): DTGVSQNPRHKITKRGQNVTFRCDPISEHNRLYWYRQTLGQGPEFLTYFQNEAQLEKSRLLSDRFSAERPKGSFSTLEIQRTEQGDSAMYLCASNRDRLNYGYTFGSGTRLTVV.

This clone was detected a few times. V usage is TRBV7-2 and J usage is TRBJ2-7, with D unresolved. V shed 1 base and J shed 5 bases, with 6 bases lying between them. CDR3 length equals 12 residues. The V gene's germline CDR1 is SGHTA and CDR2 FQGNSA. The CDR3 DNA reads TGTGCCAGCAGCTTAGTCACTGACGAGCAGTACTTC. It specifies CASSLVTDEQYF.

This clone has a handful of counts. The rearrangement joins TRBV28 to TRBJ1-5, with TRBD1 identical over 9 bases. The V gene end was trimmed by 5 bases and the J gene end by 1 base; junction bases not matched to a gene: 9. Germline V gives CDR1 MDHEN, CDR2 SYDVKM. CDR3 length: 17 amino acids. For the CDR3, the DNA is TGTGCCAGCAGTCCACCTGGGACAGGGAGAAGCAATCAGCCCCAGCATTTT. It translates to CASSPPGTGRSNQPQHF.

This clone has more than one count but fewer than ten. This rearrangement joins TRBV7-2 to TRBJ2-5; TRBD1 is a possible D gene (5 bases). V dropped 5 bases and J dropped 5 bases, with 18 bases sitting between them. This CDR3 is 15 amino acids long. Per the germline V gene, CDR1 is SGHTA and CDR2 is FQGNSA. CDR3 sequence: CASSPQSRELETQYF. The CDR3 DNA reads TGTGCCAGCAGCCCCCAGTCCAGGGAATTGGAGACCCAGTACTTC.

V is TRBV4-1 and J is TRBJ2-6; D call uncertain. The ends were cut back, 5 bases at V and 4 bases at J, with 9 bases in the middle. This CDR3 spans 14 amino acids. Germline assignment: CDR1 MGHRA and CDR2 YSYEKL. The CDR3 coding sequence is TGCGCCAGCAGCTTTAATTCCGGGGCCAACGTCCTGACTTTC. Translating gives CASSFNSGANVLTF.

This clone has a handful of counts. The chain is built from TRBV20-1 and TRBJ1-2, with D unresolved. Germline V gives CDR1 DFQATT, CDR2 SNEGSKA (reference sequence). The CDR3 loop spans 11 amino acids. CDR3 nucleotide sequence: TGCAGAGCAGCTTTAGGATATGGCTACACCTTC. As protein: CRAALGYGYTF.

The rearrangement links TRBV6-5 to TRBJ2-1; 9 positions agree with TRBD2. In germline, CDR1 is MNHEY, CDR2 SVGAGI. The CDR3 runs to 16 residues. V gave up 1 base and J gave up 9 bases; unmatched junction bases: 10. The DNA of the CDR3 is TGTGCCAGCAGTTACTTCCCCGGGACTAGCTTTGTTGAGCAGTTCTTC. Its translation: CASSYFPGTSFVEQFF.